Described below is a single T cell receptor (beta chain) sequence and its context. What it recognizes is unknown. CDR3 length: 14 residues. V lost 1 base, J lost 1 base, and 7 bases lay in between. In germline, CDR1 is SGHDT, CDR2 YYEEEE. Primers: 60 Vbeta forward and 13 Jbeta reverse. Produced via immunoSEQ multiplex PCR; TCRdb's table is partial and in-frame only. The sample records some 130,000 clones, 65% to 80% being singletons. These data come from a study of cytomegalovirus exposure and HLA in healthy donors. In the study overall: The study placed 70% to 85% of its 398 genotyped donors in the Caucasian-associated ancestry cluster. Study-level findings and limits: A later analysis reportedly found that, within productive TCRs, an Asian-associated ancestry cluster had fewer N-insertions than the mean observed across the roughly 690 donors. One variant, a missense change in DCLRE1C, was linked in a later analysis to TCR beta V- and J-gene trimming. Among CMV-associated TCR beta chains, most appeared HLA-restricted in a later analysis.

This receptor was obtained from a human donor in good health. The rearrangement links TRBV5-6 to TRBJ2-3; possibly TRBD2 for D (5 bases). Material for sequencing was PBMCs. The CDR3 is CASSLKAGTDTQYF. DNA for the CDR3: TGTGCCAGCAGCTTGAAAGCGGGCACAGATACGCAGTATTTT.